The sequence of this T cell receptor (beta chain) was determined in a study of identical twins. Overall study results and limits: Zero-insertion findings could be partly confounded by invariant cells (MAIT and iNKT cells). Researchers reported excess low generation probability among twin-shared out-of-frame alpha sequences.

Each CDR3 protein gets one entry after TCRdb re-called the 5' RACE reads with MiXCR. The sample has approximately 600,000 distinct CDR3 sequences, just under 10% seen once. Healthy Caucasian donors formed the entire cohort. Looked up from germline, CDR1 is SGHRS and CDR2 is YFSETQ. This CDR3 comprises 15 residues. To note about this clonotype: What it binds is not known. The germline gene is not matched at one end of the junction; a read error may be the cause.

These data were likewise used in another study, on yellow fever vaccine responses in identical twins.

This rearrangement joins TRBV5-1 to TRBJ2-7, with a weak D call TRBD1 (5 bases). The receptor was isolated from a woman aged 18 to 35 in good health. Sequences were obtained from PBMCs. The CDR3 spells CASILGYRSSYEQYF. CDR3 DNA sequence: TGCGCCAGCATCTTGGGATACAGGTCCTCCTACGAGCAGTACTTC.